The table lists the clone carrying this TCR beta chain with many counts. Antigen unknown. Individuals selected for sequencing had exhibited CD8+CD57+ cell expansion on flow cytometry. Each patient had severe acquired aplastic anemia. The V gene end was trimmed by 4 bases and the J gene end by 4 bases; junction bases not matched to a gene: 7. Per the germline V gene, CDR1 is LGHNA and CDR2 is YNFKEQ. The CDR3 has 16 residues. The sample is drawn from a study of CD8+CD57+ T cells in acquired aplastic anemia. Study-level results: In CD8+ cells, Simpson's diversity showed no significant difference between patients and controls.

Investigators profiled TCR beta VDJ and CDR3 from genomic DNA template. TCRdb reprocessed the reads via MiXCR and lists one record per CDR3 protein. The sample records some 170,000 distinct CDR3 sequences, 40% to 50% being singletons. This rearrangement joins TRBV4-2 to TRBJ2-3; TRBD2 agrees at 11 bases. What was sequenced was sorted CD4+, CD8+, or CD8+CD57+ T cells (not recorded which) from PBMCs. This clonotype originated in a human donor with aplastic anemia. CDR3 in amino acids: CASSPELAGAPDTQYF. CDR3 DNA sequence: TGTGCCAGCAGCCCAGAACTAGCGGGGGCCCCAGATACGCAGTATTTT.